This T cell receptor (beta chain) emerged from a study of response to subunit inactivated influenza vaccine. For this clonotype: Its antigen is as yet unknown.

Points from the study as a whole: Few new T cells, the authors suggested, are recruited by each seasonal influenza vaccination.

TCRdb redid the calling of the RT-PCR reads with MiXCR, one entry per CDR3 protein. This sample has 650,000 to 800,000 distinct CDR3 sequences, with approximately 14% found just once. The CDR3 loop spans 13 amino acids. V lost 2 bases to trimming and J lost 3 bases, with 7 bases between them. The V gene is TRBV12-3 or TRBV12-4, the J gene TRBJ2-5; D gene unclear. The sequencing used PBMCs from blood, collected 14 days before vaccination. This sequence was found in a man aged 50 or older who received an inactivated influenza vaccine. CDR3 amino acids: CASSLIGKETQYF. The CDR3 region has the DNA TGTGCCAGCAGTTTAATTGGGAAAGAGACCCAGTACTTC.